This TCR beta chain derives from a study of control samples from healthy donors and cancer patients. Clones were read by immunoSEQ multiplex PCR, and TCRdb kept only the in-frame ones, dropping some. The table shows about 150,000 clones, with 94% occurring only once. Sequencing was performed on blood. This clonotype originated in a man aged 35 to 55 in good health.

CDR3 sequence reads: CATTPGQPNTGELFF. CDR3 coding DNA: TGTGCTACCACACCGGGACAGCCGAACACCGGGGAGCTGTTTTTT. The V call is TRBV6-5, the J call TRBJ2-2, with 7 bases aligning to TRBD1. This CDR3 is 15 amino acids long. CDR1 and CDR2 (germline): MNHEY, SVGAGI.